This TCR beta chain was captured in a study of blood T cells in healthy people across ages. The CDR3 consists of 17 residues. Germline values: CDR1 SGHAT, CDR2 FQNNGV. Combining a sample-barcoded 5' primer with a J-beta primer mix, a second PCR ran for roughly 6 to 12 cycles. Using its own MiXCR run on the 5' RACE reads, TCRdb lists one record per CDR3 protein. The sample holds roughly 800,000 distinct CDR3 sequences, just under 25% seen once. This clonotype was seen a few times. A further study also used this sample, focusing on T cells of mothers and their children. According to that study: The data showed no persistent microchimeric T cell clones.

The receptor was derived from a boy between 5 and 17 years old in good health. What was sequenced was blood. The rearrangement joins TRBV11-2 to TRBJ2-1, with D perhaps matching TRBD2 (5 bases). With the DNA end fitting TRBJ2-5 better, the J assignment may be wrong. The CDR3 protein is CASSLDGDPLVGETQYF. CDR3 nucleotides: TGTGCCAGCAGCTTAGATGGGGATCCACTAGTCGGGGAGACCCAGTACTTC.